This T cell receptor beta chain was recovered during a study of T cells in Graves' hyperthyroidism and ophthalmopathy (dated by TCRdb to between 2018 and 2021). Background on the whole study: To identify TCR V-J signatures that set the groups apart, the researchers used a discovery cohort of 100 patients, made up of under 50 with Graves' ophthalmopathy and around 58 with stable Graves' hyperthyroidism. Prospective prediction of ophthalmopathy was tested in an independent validation cohort consisting of some 20 hyperthyroidism patients and approximately 16 patients who later progressed to ophthalmopathy. The roughly 90 discovery patients were divided at random into training and test sets in a 7:3 ratio. In addition, the study compared T-cell repertoires in thyroid tissue and in blood from about 6 Graves' hyperthyroidism patients. Following sampling, methimazole starting at 30 mg daily was given to hyperthyroidism patients, and high-dose intravenous methylprednisolone was given to ophthalmopathy patients. The paper describes TCR Vbeta CDR3 sequencing of roughly 130 peripheral blood samples, made up of around 41 ophthalmopathy patients, approximately 73 hyperthyroidism patients and around 17 progressor patients.

Broader findings and caveats from the paper: Sample size was not statistically predetermined, and blinding of investigators to group allocation was not performed. A model built on a 13 V-J signature distinguished ophthalmopathy from stable hyperthyroidism, reaching around 90% sensitivity and 81.08% specificity in cross-validation and 80%/75% in testing. In validation, the model predicted progression to ophthalmopathy with roughly 66% sensitivity and 72% to 75% specificity, a median of 6.5 months before onset. Most expanded thyroid clonotypes (frequency above 0.001) were also detected in blood, a finding suggesting that blood repertoires may reflect thyroid immune responses.

Exclusion was applied to patients with uncontrolled infections, other autoimmune diseases, pregnancy or lactation. Clinical symptoms, serum thyroxine and TRAb, thyroid ultrasound, and orbital computed tomography formed the basis for the diagnoses. Total RNA was extracted with Trizol reagent, and quality was checked on an Agilent 2100 Bioanalyzer. TCR beta CDR3 regions were amplified from RNA transcripts. For the first round of RT-PCR on the TCR CDR3, the HTBI primer set was used together with the Qiagen OneStep RT-PCR kit. Libraries were constructed in a second round of multiplex PCR, after which size selection and purification were carried out. Paired-end sequencing of the libraries was performed with 100 bp reads on an Illumina HiSeq2000. In the paper's pipeline: Raw data were processed with SOAPnuke, discarding reads with adapters, uncalled bases, mean Phred below 15, or no exact constant-primer or identifier match. High-quality paired reads were merged using COPE v1.2.5, and each unique nucleotide sequence was defined as a clonotype. MiTCR v1.1 was used to align the clonotypes against IMGT TRBV, TRBD and TRBJ reference segments. The analysis included only V-J combinations with a frequency above 0.0001, which together covered more than 98% of the repertoires. A TCS score was defined as the ratio of F50 (clonal expansion) to E x V (chaos), with BLOSUM62-based TCRdist applied between CDR3 peptides within each V-J. Welch's t-statistics and random forest reduced roughly 500 V-J features to some 14, which were used in a naive Bayes classifier (R e1071). The Morisita-Horn index was used to measure how similar the thyroid and blood repertoires were. Clones were called with MiXCR by TCRdb after fastp trimmed the public reads at Q25, and only in-frame beta chains were retained. Rows merge per CDR3 protein into single entries with the most common DNA and genes. The V and J calls and clone size are TCRdb's, not the authors'. This sample is represented by around 660,000 distinct CDR3 sequences; 40% to 55% of them were singletons. The ten largest clones represent less than 9% of the sample.

In its sample, this clonotype was seen a few times. This clone's antigen is unknown. No base qualities exist here, and no much larger clone lies one base off it. Its CDR3 holds 14 amino acids, cysteine through phenylalanine. The entry retains the CDR3 DNA only, 42 bases that are in frame from base 1. V was cut back by 1 base and J by 5 bases, leaving a gap of 14 bases between them. Via the germline V gene (reference sequence), CDR1 is DFQATT and CDR2 SNEGSKA. Input material: peripheral blood or thyroid tissue (not recorded which). The TCR comes from an adult man with Graves' disease, either hyperthyroidism or ophthalmopathy (not recorded which). The chain is made from TRBV20-1 and TRBJ2-5; TRBD2 is a possible D gene, resting on 6 matching bases. The CDR3 loop reads CSARVGGAGETQYF. Read as DNA, the sequence is TGCAGTGCTAGAGTAGGCGGGGCGGGGGAGACCCAGTACTTC.